This T cell receptor beta chain emerged from a study of tumor-infiltrating lymphocytes in primary liver carcinoma. The CDR3 loop spans 14 amino acids. Germline loops: CDR1 SGHAT, CDR2 FQNNGV. Trimming left V 5 bases short and J 8 bases short, with 16 bases between. A constant-region primer served to make TCR beta cDNA from about 490 ng total RNA. The TCR beta library was amplified through three nested multiplex PCR rounds in a modified ARM-PCR procedure. For 10 cycles apiece, the opening two PCR rounds ran with TRBV1-TRBV30 forward primers and a C-beta reverse primer. Each CDR3 protein gets one entry after TCRdb re-called the multiplex PCR reads with MiXCR. This sample yields about 320,000 distinct CDR3 sequences, of which less than 75% are seen a single time; more than 8.5% belongs to the top ten. In addition to blood RNA drawn from unsorted whole blood, germline DNA was extracted.

The receptor was derived from a man aged 40-49 years with primary liver carcinoma and hepatitis B virus infection. Sequencing was performed on peripheral blood. This chain connects TRBV11-2 to TRBJ2-4, with D perhaps matching TRBD1 or TRBD2 (5 bases each). CDR3 residues: CASSQGGVGDIQYF. The CDR3 DNA sequence: TGTGCCAGCAGCCAAGGAGGTGTGGGGGACATTCAGTACTTC.